One and the same sample provided the 26 T cell receptor beta chains below, sequenced in a study of post-analysis software for immune sequencing data. Findings and limits, study-wide: Higher frequency in patients than in controls was seen for 5 or 6 TRBV segments, with TRBV5-6, TRBV5-1 and TRBV20-1 among them.

Sequencing libraries made from TCR beta cDNA carried unique molecular identifiers. MiXCR, applied by TCRdb to the PCR reads, yields one record per CDR3 protein. The profile covers 750,000 to 950,000 distinct CDR3 sequences, with approximately 57% appearing a single time and approximately 4.4% taken by the ten largest. These receptors have no known antigen. Material: blood. The receptor source for this set is a girl between 5 and 17 years old with multiple sclerosis.

CDR3 bases: TGTGCCAGCAGCCAAGGAGCGGGAGTTGGAGAGACCCAGTACTTC. Amino acids: CASSQGAGVGETQYF. The genes are TRBV14 and TRBJ2-5, with 8 nucleotides matching TRBD2. J gave up 4 bases and V 1 base, and 5 bases lay outside the gene matches. CDR3 size: 15 residues. Germline CDR1 SGHDN, CDR2 FVKESK.

The chain uses TRBV5-1 and TRBJ2-7; 8 bases match TRBD1. CDR1 is SGHRS, CDR2 YFSETQ, per germline. This CDR3 has 14 amino acids. The J segment lost 0 bases and the V segment lost 5 bases, leaving 4 bases of the junction unmatched. The CDR3 here is CASRRGQDSYEQYF. The CDR3 nucleotides read TGCGCCAGCAGGAGGGGACAGGACTCCTACGAGCAGTACTTC.

This chain joins TRBV7-9 and TRBJ1-2; D perhaps matches TRBD1 (5 bases). Trimming stripped 8 bases from V and 8 bases from J, with 15 bases between. The CDR3 consists of 12 residues. CDR1 is SEHNR, CDR2 FQNEAQ, per germline (reference sequence). The CDR3 nucleotides read TGTGCCAGCCGCCTAAGGGACGGCGGCTACACCTTC. This encodes CASRLRDGGYTF.

The table lists this clonotype with a few counts. The chain has TRBV29-1 and TRBJ2-1; possibly TRBD1 for D (6 bases). The CDR3 totals 13 residues. V gave up 5 bases and J gave up 2 bases, with 10 bases separating them. Germline V gene lookup returns CDR1 SQVTM and CDR2 ANQGSEA. CDR3 coding DNA: TGCAGCGTTCGTGGACAGACCTACAATGAGCAGTTCTTC. Translation gives CSVRGQTYNEQFF.

The genes are TRBV15 and TRBJ2-7, with 7 nucleotides matching TRBD1. CDR3 length: 15 amino acids. Per the germline V gene, CDR1 is LNHNV and CDR2 is YYDKDF (reference sequence). J gave up 0 bases and V 1 base, and 3 bases lay outside the gene matches. Here the CDR3 DNA reads TGTGCCACCAGCAGAGTGACAGGGAGCTCCTACGAGCAGTACTTC. It codes for CATSRVTGSSYEQYF.

This clonotype appeared a few times. This chain links TRBV5-1 with TRBJ2-5, with 9 bases identical to TRBD1. In germline, CDR1 is SGHRS, CDR2 YFSETQ. Trimming at V came to 5 bases and at J to 7 bases, leaving 9 bases not matched to a gene. This CDR3 spans 14 amino acids. CDR3 in amino acids: CASRSTGGAGTQYF. The CDR3, as DNA: TGCGCCAGCAGATCTACAGGGGGCGCGGGGACCCAGTACTTC.

The chain has TRBV7-2 and TRBJ2-7; D tentatively fits TRBD1 or TRBD2 (5 bases each). The J call may be mistaken, given a closer DNA end match to TRBJ2-5. Germline V gene sequence: CDR1 SGHTA, CDR2 FQGNSA. This CDR3 is built from 12 residues. The CDR3 loop reads CASSLPGTTQYF. DNA of the CDR3: TGTGCCAGCAGCTTACCGGGGACGACCCAGTACTTC.

The chain combines TRBV5-6 with TRBJ2-2, with D perhaps TRBD1 or TRBD2 (7 bases each). Germline V gives CDR1 SGHDT, CDR2 YYEEEE. This CDR3 is built from 17 residues. The V end lost 4 bases, the J end lost 0 bases, and 16 bases lay between the germline ends. The CDR3 loop reads CASSTDREGSNTGELFF. In DNA, the CDR3 is TGTGCCAGCAGCACTGACAGGGAGGGTTCGAACACCGGGGAGCTGTTTTTT.

The J gene is TRBJ2-5, the V gene TRBV29-1; D may match TRBD1 or TRBD2 (5 bases each). This CDR3 spans 14 amino acids. From germline, CDR1 is SQVTM and CDR2 ANQGSEA. V was clipped by 2 bases and J by 5 bases, with 15 bases between them. The CDR3 nucleotides are TGCAGCGTTGAACCCCGGGGCGAACCGGAGACCCAGTACTTC. Protein sequence: CSVEPRGEPETQYF.

As concerns this clonotype: One junction end does not reproduce the germline sequence, and a read error may be involved. The V and J genes are TRBV7-9 and TRBJ1-2; D uncertain. This CDR3 is 12 amino acids long. Germline V gene data show CDR1 as SEHNR and CDR2 as FQNEAQ (reference sequence). CDR3 loop: CASSSSNYGHTF. CDR3 in DNA: TGTGCCAGCAGCTCCTCCAACTATGGCCACACCTTC.

The chain couples TRBV6-6 to TRBJ2-5; D is undetermined. This CDR3 has 14 amino acids. Looked up from germline, CDR1 is MNHNY and CDR2 is SVGAGI (reference sequence). V lost 5 bases, J lost 4 bases, and 14 bases lay in between. The CDR3 coding sequence is TGTGCCAGCAGTCGATCAGTAATCGGAGAGACCCAGTACTTC. This gives the protein CASSRSVIGETQYF.

V and J are TRBV12-3 or TRBV12-4 and TRBJ2-1; TRBD2 is a possible D gene (5 bases). The V gene lost 5 bases and the J gene lost 7 bases, with 18 bases spanning the gap. The CDR3 is made up of 15 amino acids. CDR3 residues: CASSPHETGKNEQFF. CDR3 DNA sequence: TGTGCCAGCAGTCCACATGAGACCGGGAAGAATGAGCAGTTCTTC.

This clonotype was counted between two and nine times. V and J are TRBV11-2 and TRBJ2-1; TRBD2 matches 7 bases. The CDR3 loop spans 16 amino acids. From germline, CDR1 is SGHAT and CDR2 FQNNGV. The trim removed 4 bases at V and 8 bases at J, leaving 14 bases unmatched. The DNA for the CDR3 is TGTGCCAGCAGCTCCTCCGGGACTATCGATTTCGATGAGCAGTTCTTC. This encodes CASSSSGTIDFDEQFF.

The chain combines TRBV2 with TRBJ2-6; a weak D match, TRBD2 (5 bases). Deletions cut 7 bases from V and 2 bases from J, with 15 bases between. The germline V gene has CDR1 SNHLY and CDR2 FYNNEI. The CDR3 covers 16 residues. The CDR3 DNA is TGTGCCAGCACCCGAGGGTCCGGAGCTGGGGCCAACGTCCTGACTTTC. This codes for CASTRGSGAGANVLTF.

The rearrangement links TRBV4-1 to TRBJ2-4; 7 bases match TRBD1. The ends lost 4 bases at V and 3 bases at J; junction bases unmatched: 6. The CDR3 spans 15 residues. CDR1 is MGHRA and CDR2 is YSYEKL in the germline V gene. The CDR3, as DNA: TGCGCCAGCAGCCCCGGGGCAGGGGGCAAAAACATTCAGTACTTC. Translating gives CASSPGAGGKNIQYF.

V usage is TRBV19 and J usage is TRBJ1-2, with D maybe TRBD1 (6 bases). CDR3 length: 18 residues. The germline V gene has CDR1 LNHDA and CDR2 SQIVND (reference sequence). Trimming stripped 3 bases from V and 1 base from J, with 21 bases between. The CDR3 sequence: CASSMGQGTSLLNYGYTF. For the CDR3, the DNA is TGTGCCAGTAGTATGGGGCAGGGGACTTCTTTACTTAACTATGGCTACACCTTC.

The chain has TRBV13 and TRBJ2-7, with 10 bases identical to TRBD2. V lost 3 bases to trimming and J lost 3 bases; unmatched junction nucleotides: 11. CDR3 length: 17 residues. CDR1 and CDR2 (germline): PRHDT, FYEKMQ (reference sequence). The CDR3 DNA follows: TGTGCCAGCAGCTTGGGGAGAGGGCTAGCGGGAGACTACGAGCAGTACTTC. As protein: CASSLGRGLAGDYEQYF.

J is TRBJ2-7 and V is TRBV20-1; D is perhaps TRBD1 (6 bases). From germline, CDR1 is DFQATT and CDR2 SNEGSKA (reference sequence). CDR3 length: 14 amino acids. The V end lost 4 bases, the J end lost 3 bases, and 16 bases lay between the germline ends. The CDR3: CSATRQDQIYEQYF. The DNA for the CDR3 is TGCAGTGCTACTCGACAGGACCAGATCTACGAGCAGTACTTC.

This clonotype was observed a few times. The chain combines TRBV20-1 with TRBJ2-1; TRBD2 is a possible D gene (5 bases). The CDR3 contains 14 residues. Germline V CDR1 and CDR2: DFQATT, SNEGSKA (reference sequence). The ends were cut back, 3 bases at V and 3 bases at J, with 12 bases in the middle. Written as DNA, the CDR3 is TGCAGTGCTAGCCGGGGAGATGACTACAATGAGCAGTTCTTC. This codes for CSASRGDDYNEQFF.

This chain connects TRBV20-1 to TRBJ1-2; 7 nucleotides match TRBD1. V gave up 5 bases and J gave up 8 bases; unmatched junction bases: 11. This CDR3 is built from 13 residues. Germline CDR1 DFQATT, CDR2 SNEGSKA (reference sequence). DNA of the CDR3: TGCAGTGCTGGAATAGAGGGGGCATGGGGCTACACCTTC. Amino acids: CSAGIEGAWGYTF.

The CDR3, as DNA: TGTGCCAGCAGCCCGGTCGGGGCTGGCTACACCTTC. It is translated as CASSPVGAGYTF. V gene TRBV7-2 combines with J gene TRBJ1-2, with TRBD1 as a possible D gene (5 bases). The length of the CDR3 is 12 residues. V was cut by 5 bases and J by 7 bases, with 11 bases left in between. CDR1 and CDR2 (germline): SGHTA, FQGNSA.

For the CDR3, the DNA is TGTGCCACCAGCAGGTCGGTTTGGGGGGCAACTCAGCCCCAGCATTTT. Residues: CATSRSVWGATQPQHF. The chain has TRBV15 and TRBJ1-5, with a possible D match to TRBD1 (6 bases). The CDR3 length is 16 residues. V was trimmed by 3 bases and J by 6 bases, leaving 18 bases between them. In germline, CDR1 is LNHNV, CDR2 YYDKDF (reference sequence). Supplemented by reference TRBV15 and TRBJ1-5, the full variable domain reads DAMVIQNPRYQVTQFGKPVTLSCSQTLNHNVMYWYQQKSSQAPKLLFHYYDKDFNNEADTPDNFQSRRPNTSFCFLDIRSPGLGDTAMYLCATSRSVWGATQPQHFGDGTRLSIL.

The chain joins TRBV6-1 to TRBJ1-1; D is unresolved. V was trimmed by 6 bases and J by 1 base, leaving 12 bases between them. CDR1 and CDR2 (germline): MNHNS, SASEGT. This CDR3 contains 14 residues. For the CDR3, the DNA is TGTGCCAGCAGGATATACCCCAGGAACACTGAAGCTTTCTTT. It encodes CASRIYPRNTEAFF.

This chain connects TRBV6-5 to TRBJ1-2; TRBD1 might be the D (5 bases). Germline V gives CDR1 MNHEY, CDR2 SVGAGI. Trimming cost V 0 bases and J 8 bases, with 13 bases left between them. CDR3 size: 14 residues. As DNA, the CDR3 is TGTGCCAGCAGTTACTCGGGACTGCCTAAGGGCTACACCTTC. Protein: CASSYSGLPKGYTF.

This clonotype was seen more than once but under ten times. The chain is built from TRBV6-1 and TRBJ2-3; 15 bases match TRBD2. V dropped 5 bases and J dropped 4; count of bases not matched to a gene: 4. Germline loops: CDR1 MNHNS, CDR2 SASEGT. CDR3 length equals 16 residues. DNA for the CDR3: TGTGCCAGCAGTACACGGACTAGCGGGGGGGCAGATACGCAGTATTTT. It is translated as CASSTRTSGGADTQYF.

The rearrangement joins TRBV18 to TRBJ2-6; a weak D match, TRBD2 (6 bases). Germline lookup yields CDR1 KGHSH and CDR2 LQKENI. V was shortened by 5 bases and J by 2 bases, with 13 bases between the two germline ends. The CDR3 consists of 16 residues. The CDR3 sequence: CASSTVPGAGANVLTF. The CDR3 DNA sequence: TGTGCCAGCTCAACAGTTCCGGGGGCTGGGGCCAACGTCCTGACTTTC. Full variable domain (missing parts from reference TRBV18 and TRBJ2-6): NAGVMQNPRHLVRRRGQEARLRCSPMKGHSHVYWYRQLPEEGLKFMVYLQKENIIDESGMPKERFSAEFPKEGPSILRIQQVVRGDSAAYFCASSTVPGAGANVLTFGAGSRLTVL.